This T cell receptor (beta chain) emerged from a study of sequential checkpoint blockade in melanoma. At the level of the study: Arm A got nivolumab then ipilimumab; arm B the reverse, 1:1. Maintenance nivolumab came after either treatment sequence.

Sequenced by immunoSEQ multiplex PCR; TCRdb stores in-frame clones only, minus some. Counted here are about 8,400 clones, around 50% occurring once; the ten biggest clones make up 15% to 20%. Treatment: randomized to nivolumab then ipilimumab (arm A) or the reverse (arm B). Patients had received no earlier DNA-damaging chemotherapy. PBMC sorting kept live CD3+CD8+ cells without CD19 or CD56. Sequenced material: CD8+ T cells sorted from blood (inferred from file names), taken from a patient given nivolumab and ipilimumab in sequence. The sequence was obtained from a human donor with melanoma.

The CDR3: CASSRAVMWGPEQYF. The CDR3 DNA is TGTGCCAGCAGCCGCGCCGTTATGTGGGGGCCTGAGCAGTACTTC. The V gene is TRBV7-2, the J gene TRBJ2-7; possible D gene TRBD1, 6 bases. There are 15 residues in the CDR3. V lost 5 bases and J 7 bases, leaving 21 bases between the germline ends. The germline CDR1 and CDR2 sequences are SGHTA and FQGNSA.